This is a list of T cell receptor beta chains from one sample in a study of cytomegalovirus exposure and HLA in healthy donors. Data came from immunoSEQ multiplex PCR; TCRdb stores just in-frame clones and leaves some out. The top ten hold around 10% of the sample, which has 55,000 to 65,000 clones, around 86% seen once. The specimen sequenced was PBMCs. Every receptor here comes from a female donor in good health and CMV-seronegative. CDR3s leave out the opening cysteine and the closing phenylalanine or tryptophan.

v_gene: TRBV30; j_gene: TRBJ1-3; CDR3aa: AWRRSGNTIY
v_gene: TRBV7-8; j_gene: TRBJ1-3; CDR3aa: ASRLGGFGNTIY
v_gene: TRBV9; j_gene: TRBJ2-2; CDR3aa: ASMGPGMANTGELF
v_gene: TRBV2; j_gene: TRBJ2-3; CDR3aa: ASRGEPRTRGDTQY
v_gene: TRBV9; j_gene: TRBJ1-1; CDR3aa: ASSVEQSGNTEAF
v_gene: TRBV27; j_gene: TRBJ2-7; CDR3aa: ASSEAPYGTGSVYEQY
v_gene: TRBV7-2; j_gene: TRBJ1-4; CDR3aa: ASSFNLPRTNEKLF
v_gene: TRBV7-9; j_gene: TRBJ2-1; CDR3aa: ASSPLQAGDGQF
v_gene: TRBV4-1; j_gene: TRBJ2-3; CDR3aa: ASSLPAGAGSRDTQY
v_gene: TRBV6-1; j_gene: TRBJ1-2; CDR3aa: ASSEAQGANYGYT
v_gene: TRBV18; j_gene: TRBJ1-2; CDR3aa: ASSGQYGYT
v_gene: TRBV2; j_gene: TRBJ2-3; CDR3aa: AAPGLRGDTQY
v_gene: TRBV5-1; j_gene: TRBJ2-7; CDR3aa: ASSLDGAYEQY
v_gene: TRBV6-5; j_gene: TRBJ1-3; CDR3aa: ASSSGQFGNTIY
v_gene: TRBV28; j_gene: TRBJ1-2; CDR3aa: ATTKTLTGNLGGYT
v_gene: TRBV28; j_gene: TRBJ2-7; CDR3aa: AGSLVASRYEQY
v_gene: TRBV2; j_gene: TRBJ2-1; CDR3aa: ASNPSGNYNEQF
v_gene: TRBV6-5; j_gene: TRBJ1-2; CDR3aa: ASSYSVSDYGYT
v_gene: TRBV27; j_gene: TRBJ2-1; CDR3aa: ASSLRLAGPLRNEQF
v_gene: TRBV4-2; j_gene: TRBJ2-3; CDR3aa: ASSQLSGGGTDTQY
v_gene: TRBV5-4; j_gene: TRBJ2-3; CDR3aa: ASSPPRDRGGDTQY
v_gene: TRBV5-4; j_gene: TRBJ1-6; CDR3aa: ASRQGDSPLH
v_gene: TRBV4-3; j_gene: TRBJ2-1; CDR3aa: ASSQDLAAISEQF
v_gene: TRBV10-1; j_gene: TRBJ1-2; CDR3aa: ASSNLSMYGYT
v_gene: TRBV6-1; j_gene: TRBJ1-3; CDR3aa: ASLDQGLVGNTIY
v_gene: TRBV6-1; j_gene: TRBJ2-2; CDR3aa: ASRVGQDTGELF
v_gene: TRBV6-5; j_gene: TRBJ2-7; CDR3aa: ARTGGYEQY
v_gene: TRBV19; j_gene: TRBJ2-1; CDR3aa: ASSLEGRGTYNEQF
v_gene: TRBV27; j_gene: TRBJ2-3; CDR3aa: ASSLRAAADTQY
v_gene: TRBV2; j_gene: TRBJ1-1; CDR3aa: ASSLAGGANTEAF
v_gene: TRBV25-1; j_gene: TRBJ1-1; CDR3aa: ASSELLADSEAF
v_gene: TRBV5-1; j_gene: TRBJ2-1; CDR3aa: ASSFPGPTSYNEQF
v_gene: TRBV11-2; j_gene: TRBJ2-7; CDR3aa: ASSPASGTGDGEQY
v_gene: TRBV15; j_gene: TRBJ2-2; CDR3aa: ATGAGTGAFGELF
v_gene: TRBV5-1; j_gene: TRBJ2-2; CDR3aa: ASSHRDRVNTGELF
v_gene: TRBV6-1; j_gene: TRBJ2-7; CDR3aa: ASSNRQGTYYEQY
v_gene: TRBV10-3; j_gene: TRBJ2-7; CDR3aa: AISGTVYEQY
v_gene: TRBV7-2; j_gene: TRBJ2-1; CDR3aa: ASSLAGGVRNEQF
v_gene: TRBV4-1; j_gene: TRBJ1-3; CDR3aa: ASSQYPPDRHSGNTIY